This TCR beta chain was retrieved from a study of shared clonotypes between healthy human individuals. The study's findings and limits: Owing to a small donor count, the genetic and exposure-history diversity represented was limited.

This clone was counted a single time. Its antigen is unidentified. There were only Caucasian adults among the donors, and all lived in Nashville, Tennessee. The unsorted samples took about 90 million PBMCs to get genomic DNA. CDR1 is LNHDA and CDR2 is SQIVND in the germline V gene (reference sequence). The V gene lost 6 bases and the J gene lost 4 bases, with 16 bases spanning the gap. The CDR3 totals 14 residues. Genomic DNA per cell subset filled all wells of several immunoSEQ plates. Assay used: immunoSEQ multiplex PCR; TCRdb lists only in-frame clones, some missing. Of some 470,000 clones listed, 76% were seen once; the top ten hold 13%.

Sample: PBMCs. The rearrangement links TRBV19 to TRBJ2-7; D is possibly TRBD1 (7 bases). This clonotype was sampled from a woman aged 40 to 49 in good health. Some clones in this sample may be carry-over from other donors' samples. CDR3 region: CASRATGTVYEQYF. DNA for the CDR3: TGTGCCAGTAGGGCGACAGGGACTGTTTACGAGCAGTACTTC.